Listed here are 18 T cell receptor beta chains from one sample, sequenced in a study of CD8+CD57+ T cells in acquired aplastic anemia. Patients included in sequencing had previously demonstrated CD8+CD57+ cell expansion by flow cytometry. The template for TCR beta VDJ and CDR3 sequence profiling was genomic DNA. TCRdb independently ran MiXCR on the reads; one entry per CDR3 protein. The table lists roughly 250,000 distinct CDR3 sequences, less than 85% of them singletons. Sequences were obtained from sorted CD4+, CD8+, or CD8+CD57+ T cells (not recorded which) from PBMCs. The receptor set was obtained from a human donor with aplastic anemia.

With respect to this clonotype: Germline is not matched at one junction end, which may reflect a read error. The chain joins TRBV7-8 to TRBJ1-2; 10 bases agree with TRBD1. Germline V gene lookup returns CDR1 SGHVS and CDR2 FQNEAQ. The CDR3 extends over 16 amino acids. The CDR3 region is CASSLRDRGVTYGYTF. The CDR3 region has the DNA TGTGCCAGCAGCTTACGGGACAGGGGCGTGACCTATGGTTACACCTTC.

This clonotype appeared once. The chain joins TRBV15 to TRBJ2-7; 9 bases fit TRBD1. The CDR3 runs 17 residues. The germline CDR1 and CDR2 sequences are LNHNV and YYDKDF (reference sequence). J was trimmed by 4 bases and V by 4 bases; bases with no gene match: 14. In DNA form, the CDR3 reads TGTGCCACCAGCACCCAATACGGTGGGGGACAGGGTTACGAGCAGTACTTC. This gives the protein CATSTQYGGGQGYEQYF.

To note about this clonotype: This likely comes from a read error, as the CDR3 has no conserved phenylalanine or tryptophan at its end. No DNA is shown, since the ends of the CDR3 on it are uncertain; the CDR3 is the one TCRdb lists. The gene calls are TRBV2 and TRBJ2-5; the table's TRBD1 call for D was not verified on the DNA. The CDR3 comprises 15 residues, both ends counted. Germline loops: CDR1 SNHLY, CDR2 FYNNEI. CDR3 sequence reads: CASSDRGIHEESFGP.

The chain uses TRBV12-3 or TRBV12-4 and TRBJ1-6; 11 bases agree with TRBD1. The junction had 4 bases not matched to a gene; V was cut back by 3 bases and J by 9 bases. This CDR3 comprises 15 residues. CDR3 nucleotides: TGTGCCAGCAGTTTGGGCGGACAGGGGGCTTCACCCCTCCACTTT. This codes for CASSLGGQGASPLHF.

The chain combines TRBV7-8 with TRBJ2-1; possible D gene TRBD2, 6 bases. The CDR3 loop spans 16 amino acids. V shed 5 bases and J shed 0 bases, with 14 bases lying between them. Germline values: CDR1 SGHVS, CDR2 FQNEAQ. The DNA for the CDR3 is TGTGCCAGCAGCAGAGCAGCGGGTGCCTCCTACAATGAGCAGTTCTTC. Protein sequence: CASSRAAGASYNEQFF.

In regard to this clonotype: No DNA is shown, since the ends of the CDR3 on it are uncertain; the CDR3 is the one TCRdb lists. CDR3 region: CAGQGGRETQYFGHF. V and J are TRBV7-9 and TRBJ1-6; TRBD1, the table's D call, lacks a check against the DNA. Counting both end residues, the CDR3 totals 15 amino acids. Germline assignment: CDR1 SEHNR and CDR2 FQNEAQ (reference sequence).

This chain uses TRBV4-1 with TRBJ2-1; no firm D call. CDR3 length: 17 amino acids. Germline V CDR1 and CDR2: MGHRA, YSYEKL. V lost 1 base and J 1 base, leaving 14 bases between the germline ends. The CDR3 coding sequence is TGCGCCAGCAGCCAAGTTAGGGCTTCCGGATCCTACAATGAGCAGTTCTTC. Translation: CASSQVRASGSYNEQFF.

CDR3 DNA: TGCAGCTCTAGCGGGGGGGCCATTGAGCAGTTCTTC. It translates to CSSSGGAIEQFF. The gene calls are TRBV29-1 and TRBJ2-1, with TRBD2 matching over 12 bases. The length of the CDR3 is 12 residues. V lost 8 bases and J lost 9; bases outside the gene matches: 5. The germline V gene has CDR1 SQVTM and CDR2 ANQGSEA.

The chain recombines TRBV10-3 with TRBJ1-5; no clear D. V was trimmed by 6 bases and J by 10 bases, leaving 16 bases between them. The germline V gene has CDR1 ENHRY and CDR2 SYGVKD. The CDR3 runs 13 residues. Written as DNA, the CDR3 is TGTGCCATCAGCGAGGGAAGCACACATCCCCAGCATTTT. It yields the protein CAISEGSTHPQHF.

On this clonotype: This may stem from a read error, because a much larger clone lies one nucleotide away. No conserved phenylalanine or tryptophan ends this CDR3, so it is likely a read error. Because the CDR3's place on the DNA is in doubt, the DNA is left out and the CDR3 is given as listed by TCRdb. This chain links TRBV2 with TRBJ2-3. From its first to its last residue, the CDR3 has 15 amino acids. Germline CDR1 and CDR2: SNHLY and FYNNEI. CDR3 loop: CASGVGGTDTQYFGS.

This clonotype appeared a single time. The CDR3 DNA reads TGTGCCAGTAGTATAGCGGGGGGATCCTATTTCGTGGGGTTCTTC. It yields the protein CASSIAGGSYFVGFF. This chain links TRBV19 with TRBJ2-1, with TRBD2 matching 7 bases. The CDR3 totals 15 residues. Germline CDR1 and CDR2: LNHDA and SQIVND (reference sequence). V shed 1 base, J shed 15 bases, and the junction held 15 bases outside the gene matches.

The CDR3 loop is CASGYAGADTQYF. The DNA for the CDR3 is TGTGCCAGCGGGTACGCTGGCGCAGATACGCAGTATTTT. The gene calls are TRBV5-4 and TRBJ2-3; D gene uncertain. The CDR3 consists of 13 residues. Trimming removed 7 bases at V and 4 bases at J, with 13 bases between. The germline CDR1 and CDR2 sequences are SGHNT and YYREEE (reference sequence).

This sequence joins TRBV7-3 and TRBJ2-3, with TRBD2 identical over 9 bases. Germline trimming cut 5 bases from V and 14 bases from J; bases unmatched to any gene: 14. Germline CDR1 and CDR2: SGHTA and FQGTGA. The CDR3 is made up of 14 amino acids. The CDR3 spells CASSPAGGPDKPYF. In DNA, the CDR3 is TGTGCCAGCAGCCCAGCGGGGGGTCCCGATAAGCCGTATTTT. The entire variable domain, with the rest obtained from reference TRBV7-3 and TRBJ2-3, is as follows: GAGVSQTPSNKVTEKGKYVELRCDPISGHTALYWYRQSLGQGPEFLIYFQGTGAADDSGLPNDRFFAVRPEGSVSTLKIQRTERGDSAVYLCASSPAGGPDKPYFGPGTRLTVL.

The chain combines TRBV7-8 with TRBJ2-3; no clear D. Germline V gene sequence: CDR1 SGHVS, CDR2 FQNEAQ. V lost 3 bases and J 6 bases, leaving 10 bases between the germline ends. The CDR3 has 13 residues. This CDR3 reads CASSLALQDTQYF. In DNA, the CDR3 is TGTGCCAGCAGCTTGGCCCTACAGGATACGCAGTATTTT.

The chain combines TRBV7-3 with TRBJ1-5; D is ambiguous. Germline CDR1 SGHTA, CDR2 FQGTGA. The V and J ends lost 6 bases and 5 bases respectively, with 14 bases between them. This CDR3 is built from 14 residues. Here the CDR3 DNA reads TGTGCCAGCAGTGACGCGTATACAGATCAGCCCCAGCATTTT. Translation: CASSDAYTDQPQHF.

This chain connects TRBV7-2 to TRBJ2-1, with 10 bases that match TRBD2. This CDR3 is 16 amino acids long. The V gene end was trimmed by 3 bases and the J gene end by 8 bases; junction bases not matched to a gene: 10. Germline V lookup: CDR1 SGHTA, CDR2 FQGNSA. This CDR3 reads CASSFHRSGRGDEQFF. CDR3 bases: TGTGCCAGCAGCTTTCATCGAAGCGGGAGGGGCGATGAGCAGTTCTTC.

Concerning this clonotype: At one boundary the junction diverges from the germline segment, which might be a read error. CDR3 sequence: CASSVAGGHETQYF. The CDR3, as DNA: TGTGCCAGCAGCGTAGCGGGAGGCCACGAGACGCAGTATTTT. The chain recombines TRBV7-8 with TRBJ1-5; 10 bases are a match to TRBD2. The DNA matches TRBJ2-3 better at its end, which makes the J call doubtful. CDR3 length equals 14 residues. The germline V gene encodes CDR1 SGHVS and CDR2 FQNEAQ.

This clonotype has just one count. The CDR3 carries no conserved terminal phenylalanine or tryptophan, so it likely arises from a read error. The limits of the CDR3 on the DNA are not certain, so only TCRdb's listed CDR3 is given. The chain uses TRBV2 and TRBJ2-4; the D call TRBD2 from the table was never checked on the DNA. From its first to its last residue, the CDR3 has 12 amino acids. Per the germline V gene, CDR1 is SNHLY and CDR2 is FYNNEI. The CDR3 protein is CASGGAGNIQPL.